This is a list of T cell receptor beta chains from one sample in a study of T cell responses to AZD1222 COVID-19 vaccine. Data came from immunoSEQ multiplex PCR; TCRdb stores just in-frame clones and leaves some out. Seen here are 90,000 to 150,000 clones, approximately 86% observed once, and the top ten hold 2.4%. The sequenced sample was peripheral blood, obtained on day 0 of AZD1222 vaccination. The source is an adult in good health. Both conserved end residues are part of each CDR3. A D gene is named only where the DNA matches it firmly. Size values are once, few and many counts, or a class for expanded clones, and some rows have none.

v_call,clone_size,d_call,j_call,cdr3_nt,cdr3_aa
TRBV27,-,-,TRBJ2-7,TGTGCCAGCAGTTTATCCGGGGAGCAGTACTTC,CASSLSGEQYF
TRBV5-1,-,-,TRBJ1-3,TGCGCCAGCAGCCTGGCCCCGGGGTCCGGAAACACCATATATTTT,CASSLAPGSGNTIYF
TRBV25-1,-,TRBD1,TRBJ1-5,TGTGCCAGCAGTGAAGACAGGGGACTAGGAAGCAATCAGCCCCAGCATTTT,CASSEDRGLGSNQPQHF
TRBV11-1,-,-,TRBJ1-1,TGTGCCAGCAGCTTTGCCCTCGGGAACACTGAAGCTTTCTTT,CASSFALGNTEAFF
TRBV28,once,TRBD1,TRBJ1-1,TGTGCCAGCAGCTCCTTCGGGACAGCGAACACTGAAGCTTTCTTT,CASSSFGTANTEAFF
TRBV19,once,-,TRBJ1-5,TGTGCCAGTAGTTTAGCCCCCTCGACTGGTCAGCCCCAGCATTTT,CASSLAPSTGQPQHF
TRBV6-6,-,-,TRBJ2-7,TGTGCCACCCGACAGGCGGCCTACGAGCAGTACTTC,CATRQAAYEQYF
TRBV11-2,-,-,TRBJ2-1,TGTGCCAGCAGCTTAGGAGCGCAGAAATACAATGAGCAGTTCTTC,CASSLGAQKYNEQFF
TRBV10-1,-,-,TRBJ1-5,TGCGCCAGCAGTGACGGTGGGCCTGGGGTCAATCAGCCCCAGCATTTT,CASSDGGPGVNQPQHF
TRBV10-3,-,TRBD2,TRBJ2-7,TGTGCCATCAGTGTGTCAGCGGGAGACGGTCGCTACGAGCAGTACTTC,CAISVSAGDGRYEQYF
TRBV6-2/TRBV6-3,-,TRBD2,TRBJ2-3,TGTGCCAGCAGTTACCTGGGCGGGAGCCCAGATACGCAGTATTTT,CASSYLGGSPDTQYF
TRBV2,-,TRBD2,TRBJ2-2,TGTGCCAGCAGAAGACTAGCGGCGGGGACCGGGGAGCTGTTTTTT,CASRRLAAGTGELFF
TRBV10-2,-,TRBD2,TRBJ2-3,TGCGCCGCAGCGGGGGGGGCTTCGGGAGATACGCAGTATTTT,CAAAGGASGDTQYF
TRBV5-1,-,-,TRBJ1-1,TGCGCCAGCAGCTTGGATCGGGGAGACACTGAAGCTTTCTTT,CASSLDRGDTEAFF
TRBV28,-,-,TRBJ1-1,TGTGCCAGCAGCTCGGGGGCACTGAACACTGAAGCTTTCTTT,CASSSGALNTEAFF
TRBV5-1,once,TRBD1,TRBJ1-5,TGCGCCAGCAGCAAGGATACAGGGGGCAATCAGCCCCAGCATTTT,CASSKDTGGNQPQHF
TRBV5-4,-,TRBD1,TRBJ1-3,TGTGCCAGCAGCTTGACGGGACAGAGCTCTGGAAACACCATATATTTT,CASSLTGQSSGNTIYF
TRBV5-1,-,TRBD2,TRBJ2-1,TGCGCCAGCAAAGCGGGAGGGACAACCTCCTACAATGAGCAGTTCTTC,CASKAGGTTSYNEQFF
TRBV2,-,TRBD1,TRBJ1-2,TGTGCCCACAGGGCAGGGGGAGGCTACACCTTC,CAHRAGGGYTF
TRBV3-1/TRBV3-2,-,-,TRBJ1-3,TGTGCCAGCAGCCACCGGGCCCGTGGAAACACCATATATTTT,CASSHRARGNTIYF
TRBV15,once,-,TRBJ1-5,TGTGCCACCAGCAGGGGGAGGGGGGGCAATCAGCCCCAGCATTTT,CATSRGRGGNQPQHF
TRBV7-8,-,-,TRBJ2-7,TGTGCCAGCAGCTTCCCCATTCCCAGCGAGCAGTACTTC,CASSFPIPSEQYF